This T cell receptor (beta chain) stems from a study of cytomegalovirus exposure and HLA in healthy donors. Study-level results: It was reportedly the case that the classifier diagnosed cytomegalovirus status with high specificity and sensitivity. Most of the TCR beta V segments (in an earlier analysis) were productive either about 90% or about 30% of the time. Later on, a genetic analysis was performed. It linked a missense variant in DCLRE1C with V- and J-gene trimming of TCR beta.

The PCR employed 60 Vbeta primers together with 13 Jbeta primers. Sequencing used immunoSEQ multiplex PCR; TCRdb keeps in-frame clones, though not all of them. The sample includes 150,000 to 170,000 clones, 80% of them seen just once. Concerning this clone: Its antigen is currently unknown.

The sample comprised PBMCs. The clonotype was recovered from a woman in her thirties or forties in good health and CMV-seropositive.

The CDR3 DNA reads TGTGCCAGCAGCCCGGGACAGGGATACGGCAACACCTTC. Translated, it gives CASSPGQGYGNTF. The rearrangement links TRBV11-2 to TRBJ1-2, with 9 bases that match TRBD1. V dropped 5 bases and J dropped 12; count of bases not matched to a gene: 10. Germline CDR1 and CDR2: SGHAT and FQNNGV. This CDR3 contains 13 residues.